Listed here are 27 T cell receptor beta chains from one sample, sequenced in a study of radiotherapy plus CTLA-4 blockade in lung cancer. Assay: immunoSEQ multiplex PCR; the TCRdb copy retains only in-frame clones and omits some. The table lists roughly 50,000 clones, more than 70% of them singletons. This sample comprised peripheral blood, obtained from a patient treated with radiotherapy plus ipilimumab. The source of these receptors is a human donor with non-small cell lung cancer whose response to radiotherapy plus ipilimumab could not be evaluated.

In its sample, this clone was seen once. This rearrangement joins TRBV19 to TRBJ1-5; TRBD1 aligns across 7 bases. V gave up 10 bases and J gave up 7 bases; unmatched junction bases: 10. Germline V gives CDR1 LNHDA, CDR2 SQIVND (reference sequence). This CDR3 contains 13 residues. CDR3 residues: CATTGTAQQPQHF. The CDR3 DNA is TGTGCCACTACAGGGACAGCTCAACAGCCCCAGCATTTT.

The V and J genes are TRBV4-1 and TRBJ1-2, with 7 bases matching TRBD1. After removal of 4 bases from V and 4 bases from J, the junction contained 9 bases not matched to a gene. CDR1 and CDR2 from the germline V gene are MGHRA and YSYEKL. The CDR3 runs 15 residues. The CDR3 sequence: CASSRKQGTFYGYTF. CDR3 coding DNA: TGCGCCAGCAGCCGCAAACAGGGGACCTTCTATGGCTACACCTTC.

The CDR3 coding sequence is TGTGCCAGCAGCATAACAGGGGGCGGGGAGACCCAGTACTTC. Amino acids: CASSITGGGETQYF. This rearrangement joins TRBV5-6 to TRBJ2-5; TRBD1 matches at 9 bases. V trimming: 4 bases; J trimming: 5 bases; junction bases outside the gene matches: 6. The germline gives CDR1 SGHDT, CDR2 YYEEEE. CDR3 size: 14 residues. Supplemented by reference TRBV5-6 and TRBJ2-5, the full variable domain reads DAGVTQSPTHLIKTRGQQVTLRCSPKSGHDTVSWYQQALGQGPQFIFQYYEEEERQRGNFPDRFSGHQFPNYSSELNVNALLLGDSALYLCASSITGGGETQYFGPGTRLLVL.

This clone was seen a single time. The J gene is TRBJ2-1, the V gene TRBV25-1, with TRBD1 identical over 9 bases. This CDR3 has 15 amino acids. Per germline, CDR1 MGHDK and CDR2 SYGVNS. After removal of 2 bases from V and 4 bases from J, the junction contained 3 bases not matched to a gene. The CDR3 spells CASSEGTGRYNEQFF. The CDR3, as DNA: TGTGCCAGCAGTGAAGGGACAGGGCGTTACAATGAGCAGTTCTTC.

V gene TRBV2 combines with J gene TRBJ2-1, with D unresolved. V lost 6 bases and J lost 9, with 9 bases in between. The CDR3 has 11 residues. The V gene's germline CDR1 is SNHLY and CDR2 FYNNEI. The CDR3 protein is CASRNQIEQFF. CDR3 sequence (DNA): TGTGCCAGCAGGAATCAGATTGAGCAGTTCTTC.

The chain joins TRBV6-5 to TRBJ1-2; tentatively, D is TRBD1 (6 bases). CDR1 and CDR2 from the germline V gene are MNHEY and SVGAGI. The length of the CDR3 is 14 residues. V lost 4 bases to trimming and J lost 8 bases, with 17 bases between them. The CDR3 spells CASSSRDTPKGYTF. In nucleotides, the CDR3 is TGTGCCAGCAGTTCCCGGGACACCCCGAAGGGCTACACCTTC.

The rearrangement links TRBV9 to TRBJ2-1, with 7 bases fitting TRBD1. Trimming at V came to 3 bases and at J to 9 bases, leaving 15 bases not matched to a gene. The CDR3 runs 16 residues. CDR1 SGDLS and CDR2 YYNGEE come from the germline V gene. CDR3 amino acids: CASSADTGVPKVEQFF. The CDR3 coding sequence is TGTGCCAGCAGCGCGGATACAGGGGTTCCTAAGGTTGAGCAGTTCTTC.

The J gene is TRBJ1-2, the V gene TRBV28; possibly TRBD1 for D (5 bases). V lost 5 bases and J 7 bases, leaving 11 bases between the germline ends. CDR1 and CDR2 (germline): MDHEN, SYDVKM. There are 12 residues in the CDR3. The CDR3 here is CASSGGLSGYTF. CDR3 coding DNA: TGTGCCAGCAGTGGGGGGTTGAGTGGCTACACCTTC.

The chain recombines TRBV28 with TRBJ2-7; 11 bases are shared with TRBD2. Germline V gene lookup returns CDR1 MDHEN and CDR2 SYDVKM. CDR3 length: 15 amino acids. V shed 2 bases and J 2 bases; nucleotides not matched to a gene: 2. The CDR3 sequence: CASSLLSGRAYEQYF. DNA of the CDR3: TGTGCCAGCAGTTTACTTAGCGGGAGGGCCTACGAGCAGTACTTC.

The chain links TRBV11-2 to TRBJ2-7; tentatively, D is TRBD2 (5 bases). The CDR3 has 13 amino acids. Germline V gene data show CDR1 as SGHAT and CDR2 as FQNNGV. The V and J ends lost 3 bases and 11 bases respectively, with 17 bases between them. The CDR3: CASSFSESTEEYF. CDR3 bases: TGTGCCAGCAGCTTTTCGGAGTCTACGGAGGAGTACTTC.

The rearrangement uses TRBV28 and TRBJ2-7; D not resolved. The germline gives CDR1 MDHEN, CDR2 SYDVKM. Deletions cut 5 bases from V and 3 bases from J, with 17 bases between. The CDR3 is 15 amino acids. This CDR3 is CASSPVRRWFYEQYF. The CDR3 DNA reads TGTGCCAGCAGTCCGGTGAGGCGATGGTTCTACGAGCAGTACTTC.

The V and J genes are TRBV28 and TRBJ2-7, with 10 bases identical to TRBD2. Germline V gives CDR1 MDHEN, CDR2 SYDVKM. The CDR3 covers 15 residues. With 5 bases clipped from V and 7 bases from J, the junction kept 11 bases outside the gene matches. The CDR3 is CASSLAAGGRREQYF. The DNA for the CDR3 is TGTGCCAGCAGTCTCGCAGCGGGAGGGAGGCGGGAGCAGTACTTC.

The V call is TRBV19, the J call TRBJ2-1, with 12 bases aligning to TRBD1. Germline V gives CDR1 LNHDA, CDR2 SQIVND (reference sequence). CDR3 length: 13 amino acids. J was trimmed by 9 bases and V by 10 bases; bases with no gene match: 7. CDR3 in amino acids: CAIGTGGVGEQFF. The CDR3 DNA reads as TGTGCCATTGGGACAGGGGGCGTGGGTGAGCAGTTCTTC.

This chain joins TRBV5-6 and TRBJ1-2; TRBD1 aligns across 8 bases. The J segment lost 8 bases and the V segment lost 4 bases, leaving 7 bases of the junction unmatched. This CDR3 has 13 amino acids. Germline V gene sequence: CDR1 SGHDT, CDR2 YYEEEE. In DNA, the CDR3 is TGTGCCAGCAGCACCGGACAGGGCAGCGGCTACACCTTC. Protein sequence: CASSTGQGSGYTF.

This rearrangement joins TRBV6-1 to TRBJ1-2; TRBD1 is a possible D gene (5 bases). In germline, CDR1 is MNHNS, CDR2 SASEGT. The length of the CDR3 is 13 residues. V dropped 7 bases and J dropped 0 bases, with 9 bases sitting between them. DNA of the CDR3: TGTGCCAGCATCCTGGGGCCTAACTATGGCTACACCTTC. This encodes CASILGPNYGYTF.

The chain employs TRBV7-2 and TRBJ2-3; tentatively, D is TRBD2 (6 bases). Germline lookup yields CDR1 SGHTA and CDR2 FQGNSA. This CDR3 is 16 amino acids long. V was shortened by 5 bases and J by 1 base, with 16 bases between the two germline ends. CDR3 sequence (DNA): TGTGCCAGCAGCCCCCGGGACTTCCTTCGCACAGATACGCAGTATTTT. Protein: CASSPRDFLRTDTQYF.

The chain employs TRBV2 and TRBJ2-5, with D possibly being TRBD2 (5 bases). CDR3 length: 15 residues. Trimming shortened V by 6 bases and J by 5 bases, and 19 bases separated the two germline ends. In germline, CDR1 is SNHLY, CDR2 FYNNEI. CDR3: CASRPRTDFRETQYF. CDR3 nucleotides: TGTGCCAGCAGACCCAGGACTGATTTTCGGGAGACCCAGTACTTC. The entire variable domain, with the rest obtained from reference TRBV2 and TRBJ2-5, is as follows: EPEVTQTPSHQVTQMGQEVILRCVPISNHLYFYWYRQILGQKVEFLVSFYNNEISEKSEIFDDQFSVERPDGSNFTLKIRSTKLEDSAMYFCASRPRTDFRETQYFGPGTRLLVL.

This clone was seen a handful of times. The gene calls are TRBV5-8 and TRBJ2-1, with 7 positions matching TRBD1. CDR3 size: 13 residues. Unmatched junction bases numbered 5, after V lost 2 bases and J lost 9 bases. Per germline, CDR1 SGHTS and CDR2 YDEGEE. Here the CDR3 DNA reads TGTGCCAGCAGCTTCGACAGGGCCCCTGAGCAGTTCTTC. Translated: CASSFDRAPEQFF.

The chain combines TRBV2 with TRBJ1-5; D is possibly TRBD1 (5 bases). Trimming removed 6 bases from V and 4 bases from J, with 10 bases in between. CDR3 length: 13 amino acids. The germline CDR1 and CDR2 sequences are SNHLY and FYNNEI. The CDR3 DNA reads TGTGCCAGCAGGGAGGGGCAAAATCAGCCCCAGCATTTT. Translated: CASREGQNQPQHF.

This chain uses TRBV7-2 with TRBJ2-6, with D uncertain. The CDR3 consists of 17 residues. The germline V and J ends were trimmed by 2 bases and 0 bases, with 11 bases remaining between them. The V gene's germline CDR1 is SGHTA and CDR2 FQGNSA. The CDR3 DNA follows: TGTGCCAGCAGCTTATCCGACACTTACTCTGGGGCCAACGTCCTGACTTTC. As protein: CASSLSDTYSGANVLTF.

This chain uses TRBV28 with TRBJ1-1; D is possibly TRBD1 (5 bases). The CDR3 is made up of 14 amino acids. V lost 4 bases, J lost 1 base, and 10 bases lay in between. Germline CDR1 reads MDHEN; CDR2 reads SYDVKM. CDR3 residues: CASSYGDRNTEAFF. Written as DNA, the CDR3 is TGTGCCAGCAGTTACGGCGACAGGAACACTGAAGCTTTCTTT.

The chain is built from TRBV19 and TRBJ2-7; 10 bases are shared with TRBD2. Trimming at V came to 6 bases and at J to 2 bases, leaving 4 bases not matched to a gene. Germline-derived CDR1 and CDR2 are LNHDA and SQIVND (reference sequence). CDR3 size: 14 residues. This CDR3 reads CASSPSGGPYEQYF. As DNA, the CDR3 is TGTGCCAGTAGCCCTAGCGGGGGCCCCTACGAGCAGTACTTC.

V and J are TRBV19 and TRBJ1-1, with D possibly being TRBD1 (6 bases). The germline V and J ends were trimmed by 5 bases and 6 bases, with 19 bases remaining between them. The germline gives CDR1 LNHDA, CDR2 SQIVND (reference sequence). The CDR3 consists of 15 residues. CDR3 sequence: CASSLGGGSGAEAFF. The CDR3 nucleotides read TGTGCCAGTAGTCTAGGGGGGGGAAGTGGGGCTGAAGCTTTCTTT.

The CDR3 sequence: CASSHPTTGWREQYF. DNA of the CDR3: TGCGCCAGCAGCCATCCCACGACAGGGTGGCGCGAGCAGTACTTC. V and J are TRBV4-1 and TRBJ2-7; 7 nucleotides match TRBD1. The CDR3 totals 15 residues. The trim removed 3 bases at V and 6 bases at J, leaving 11 bases unmatched. The germline CDR1 and CDR2 sequences are MGHRA and YSYEKL.

This chain joins TRBV15 and TRBJ1-3; D possibly corresponds to TRBD1 (5 bases). Trimming stripped 1 base from V and 0 bases from J, with 10 bases between. The CDR3 runs 16 residues. Germline CDR1 is LNHNV and CDR2 is YYDKDF (reference sequence). CDR3 nucleotide sequence: TGTGCCACCAGCAGAGGGGGCACATACTCTGGAAACACCATATATTTT. Encoded protein: CATSRGGTYSGNTIYF.

This sequence joins TRBV5-1 and TRBJ2-5, with 12 bases lining up with TRBD2. Trimming at V came to 1 base and at J to 2 bases, leaving 3 bases not matched to a gene. This CDR3 contains 16 residues. Germline CDR1 SGHRS, CDR2 YFSETQ. DNA for the CDR3: TGCGCCAGCAGCTTGATGCTAGCGGGGGGGCAAGAGACCCAGTACTTC. Translating it yields CASSLMLAGGQETQYF.

This chain joins TRBV18 and TRBJ1-5; 8 nucleotides match TRBD1. V shed 2 bases, J shed 6 bases, and the junction held 6 bases outside the gene matches. Germline V gene data show CDR1 as KGHSH and CDR2 as LQKENI. CDR3 length: 15 residues. The chain's CDR3 is CASSPGQGGGQPQHF. The CDR3 region has the DNA TGTGCCAGCTCACCAGGACAGGGAGGAGGTCAGCCCCAGCATTTT. The whole variable domain, filled in from reference TRBV18 and TRBJ1-5, reads NAGVMQNPRHLVRRRGQEARLRCSPMKGHSHVYWYRQLPEEGLKFMVYLQKENIIDESGMPKERFSAEFPKEGPSILRIQQVVRGDSAAYFCASSPGQGGGQPQHFGDGTRLSIL.